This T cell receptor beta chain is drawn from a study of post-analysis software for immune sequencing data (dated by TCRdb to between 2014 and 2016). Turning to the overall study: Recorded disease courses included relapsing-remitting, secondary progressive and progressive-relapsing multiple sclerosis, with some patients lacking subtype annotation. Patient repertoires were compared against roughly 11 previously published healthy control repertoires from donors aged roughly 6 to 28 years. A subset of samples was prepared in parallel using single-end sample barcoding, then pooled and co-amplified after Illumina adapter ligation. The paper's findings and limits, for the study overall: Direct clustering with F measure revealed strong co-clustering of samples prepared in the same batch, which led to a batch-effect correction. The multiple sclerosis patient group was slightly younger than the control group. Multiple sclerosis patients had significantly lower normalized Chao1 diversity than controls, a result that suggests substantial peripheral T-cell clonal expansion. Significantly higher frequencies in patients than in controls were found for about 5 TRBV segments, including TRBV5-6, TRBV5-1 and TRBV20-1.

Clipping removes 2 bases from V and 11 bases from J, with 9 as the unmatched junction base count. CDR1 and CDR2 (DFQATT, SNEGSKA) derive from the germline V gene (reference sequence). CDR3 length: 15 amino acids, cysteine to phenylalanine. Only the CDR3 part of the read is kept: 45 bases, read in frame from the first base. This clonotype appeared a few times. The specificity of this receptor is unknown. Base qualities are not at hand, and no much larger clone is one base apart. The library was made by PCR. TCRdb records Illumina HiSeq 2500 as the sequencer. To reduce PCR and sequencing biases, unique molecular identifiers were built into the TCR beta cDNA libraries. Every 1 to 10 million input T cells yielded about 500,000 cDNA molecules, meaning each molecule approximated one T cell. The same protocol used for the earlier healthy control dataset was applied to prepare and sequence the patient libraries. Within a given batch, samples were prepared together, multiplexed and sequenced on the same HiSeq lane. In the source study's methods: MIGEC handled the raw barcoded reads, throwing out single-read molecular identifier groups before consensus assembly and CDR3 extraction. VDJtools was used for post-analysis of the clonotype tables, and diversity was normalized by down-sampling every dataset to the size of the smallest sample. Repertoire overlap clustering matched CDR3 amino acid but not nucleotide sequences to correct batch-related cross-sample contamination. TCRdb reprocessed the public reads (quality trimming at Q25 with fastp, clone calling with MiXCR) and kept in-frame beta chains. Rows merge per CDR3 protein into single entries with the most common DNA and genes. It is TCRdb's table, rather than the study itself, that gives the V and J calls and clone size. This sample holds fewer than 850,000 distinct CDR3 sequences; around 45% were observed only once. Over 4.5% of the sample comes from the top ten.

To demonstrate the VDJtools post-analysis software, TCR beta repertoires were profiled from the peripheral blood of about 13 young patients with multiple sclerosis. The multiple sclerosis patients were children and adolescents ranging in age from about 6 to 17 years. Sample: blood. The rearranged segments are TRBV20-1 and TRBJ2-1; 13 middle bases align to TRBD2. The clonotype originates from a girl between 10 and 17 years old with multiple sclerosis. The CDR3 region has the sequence CSARPGLAGWGQQFF. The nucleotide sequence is TGCAGTGCTAGACCGGGACTAGCGGGATGGGGGCAGCAGTTCTTC.